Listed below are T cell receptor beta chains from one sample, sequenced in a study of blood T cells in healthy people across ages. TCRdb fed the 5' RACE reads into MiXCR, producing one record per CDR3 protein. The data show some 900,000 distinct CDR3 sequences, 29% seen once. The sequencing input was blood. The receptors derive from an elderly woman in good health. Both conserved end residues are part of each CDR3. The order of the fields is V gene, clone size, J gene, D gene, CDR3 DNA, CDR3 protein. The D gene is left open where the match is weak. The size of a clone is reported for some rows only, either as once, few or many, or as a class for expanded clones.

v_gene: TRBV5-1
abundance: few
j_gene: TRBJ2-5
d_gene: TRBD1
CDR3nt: TGCGCCAGCAGCTCATTCTTTACTAGACAGGGCCCTCAAGAGCAGTACTTC
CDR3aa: CASSSFFTRQGPQEQYF

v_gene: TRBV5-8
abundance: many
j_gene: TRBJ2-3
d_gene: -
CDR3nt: TGTGCCAGCAGCTTGCAGATAACCACAGATACGCAGTATTTT
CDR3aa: CASSLQITTDTQYF

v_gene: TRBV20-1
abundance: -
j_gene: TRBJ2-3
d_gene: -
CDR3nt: TGCAGTGCTAGTGACGGTGATACGCAGTATTTT
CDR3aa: CSASDGDTQYF

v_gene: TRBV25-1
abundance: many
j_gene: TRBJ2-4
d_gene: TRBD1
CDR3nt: TGTGCCAGCAGTCCGCCAGGGGGCAAAAACATTCAGTACTTC
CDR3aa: CASSPPGGKNIQYF

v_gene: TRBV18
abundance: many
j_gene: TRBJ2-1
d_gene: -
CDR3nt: TGTGCCAGCTCACCCCTCGGGGACTTTTACAATGAGCAGTTCTTC
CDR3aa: CASSPLGDFYNEQFF

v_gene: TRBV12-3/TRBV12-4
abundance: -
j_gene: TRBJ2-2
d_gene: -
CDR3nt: TGTGCCAGCAGTTTGGGCAGGGGATTGGGCGCCGGGGAGCTGTTTTTT
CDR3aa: CASSLGRGLGAGELFF

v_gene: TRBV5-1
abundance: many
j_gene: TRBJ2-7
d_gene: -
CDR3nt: TGCGCCAGCAGCTTGGCCCCGGGGAGCGCCTACGAGCAGTACTTC
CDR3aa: CASSLAPGSAYEQYF

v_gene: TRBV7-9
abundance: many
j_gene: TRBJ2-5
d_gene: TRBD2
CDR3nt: TGTGCCAGCAGCTTGACTAGCGGCGCGGAGACCCAGTACTTC
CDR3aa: CASSLTSGAETQYF

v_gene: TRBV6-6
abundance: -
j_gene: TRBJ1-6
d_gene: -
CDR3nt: TGTGCCAGCAGCGCCGGGGGCAATCCCTATAATTCACCCCTCCACTTT
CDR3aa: CASSAGGNPYNSPLHF

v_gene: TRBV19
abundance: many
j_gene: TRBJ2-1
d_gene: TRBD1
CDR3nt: TGTGCCAGTAGTATAGATCAGGGACAGGGATACAATGAGCAGTTCTTC
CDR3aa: CASSIDQGQGYNEQFF

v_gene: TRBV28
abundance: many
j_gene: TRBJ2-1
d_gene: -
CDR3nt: TGTGCCAGCAGTTCCGGCTTACTAGTTCTCAATGAGCAGTTCTTC
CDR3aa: CASSSGLLVLNEQFF

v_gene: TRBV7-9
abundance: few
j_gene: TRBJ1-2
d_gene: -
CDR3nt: TGTGCCAGCAGCTTACTGGGGTTAGTCGGTGGCTACACCTTC
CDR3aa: CASSLLGLVGGYTF

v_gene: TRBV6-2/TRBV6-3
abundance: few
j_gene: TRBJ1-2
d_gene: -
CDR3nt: TGTGCCAGCAGCCCTCATGCGCTAATTATGGGGGGCTACACCTTC
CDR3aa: CASSPHALIMGGYTF

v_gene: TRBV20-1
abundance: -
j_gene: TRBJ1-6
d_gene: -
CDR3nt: TGCAGTGCTAGAGATCTCGGAAAGGGTGGGAATTCACCCCTCCACTTT
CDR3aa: CSARDLGKGGNSPLHF